The rows below give T cell receptor beta chains drawn from one sample of a study of T cell responses to AZD1222 COVID-19 vaccine. Assay: immunoSEQ multiplex PCR; the TCRdb copy retains only in-frame clones and omits some. The sample lists 75,000 to 100,000 clones; more than 75% were seen once. The material was peripheral blood, obtained on day 0 of AZD1222 vaccination. The receptors were sampled from an adult in good health. CDR3s leave out the opening cysteine and the closing phenylalanine or tryptophan. D genes are given only for firm matches. Not every row has a clone size; where given, it reads once, few, many or a size class.

j_call,d_call,clone_size,v_call,cdr3_aa
TRBJ1-5,.,.,TRBV11-2,ASSATRQGNQPQH
TRBJ1-2,.,.,TRBV5-4,ASSGAWDLYT
TRBJ2-3,.,.,TRBV11-3,ASSWAGTDTQY
TRBJ1-2,TRBD1,.,TRBV4-1,ASSQNRGEGGYT
TRBJ1-6,TRBD1,.,TRBV18,ASSPRQGAMDSPLH
TRBJ1-1,TRBD1,once,TRBV6-2/TRBV6-3,ASSPLTTGQGYMNTEAF
TRBJ2-1,.,.,TRBV7-2,ASSSAVYNEQF
TRBJ2-7,.,.,TRBV11-2,ASSPDLRQY
TRBJ2-7,TRBD2,.,TRBV29-1,SVFASGGSSSYEQY
TRBJ2-7,.,.,TRBV7-2,ASSSFGRGGYEQY
TRBJ2-5,.,.,TRBV19,ASSRGQNWETQY
TRBJ1-4,.,.,TRBV4-1,ASSRWTANEKLF
TRBJ2-2,TRBD2,.,TRBV7-6,ASSLEAGGPTGELF
TRBJ1-5,.,.,TRBV2,ASSDQALSNQPQH
TRBJ2-3,.,.,TRBV14,ASSQDAQGTDTQY
TRBJ2-7,.,.,TRBV20-1,SARAGYEQY
TRBJ1-2,TRBD1,.,TRBV28,ASSSGQNYGYT
TRBJ2-7,.,.,TRBV6-2/TRBV6-3,ASSYVFGASYEQY
TRBJ1-6,.,.,TRBV4-1,ASQPAGRIDSPLH
TRBJ2-2,.,.,TRBV9,ASSPRGTGELF
TRBJ1-4,TRBD1,.,TRBV19,ASSWTGGNEKLF
TRBJ1-4,.,once,TRBV7-2,ATRLRQGGEKLF
TRBJ1-5,TRBD1,.,TRBV2,ASSEALQGAPQPQH
TRBJ1-1,.,few,TRBV7-9,ASSLVGSSYMNTEAF
TRBJ2-7,.,once,TRBV20-1,SAKRGSEQY
TRBJ2-1,.,.,TRBV7-9,ASSFATGTYNEQF
TRBJ1-2,TRBD1,once,TRBV5-1,ASSPGTEPNYGYT
TRBJ1-1,.,.,TRBV12-3/TRBV12-4,ASSFYRATEAF
TRBJ2-6,.,.,TRBV7-2,ASSFGGDGANVLT
TRBJ2-3,TRBD2,.,TRBV7-2,ASSLAGGGADTQY
TRBJ1-4,.,.,TRBV9,ASSVAQSGKLF
TRBJ1-6,TRBD1,.,TRBV4-3,ASSQTSGTAPKSLH
TRBJ2-3,TRBD2,.,TRBV27,ASSLLGGIPTDTQY
TRBJ1-2,.,.,TRBV11-2,ASSPPGQYYGYT
TRBJ1-2,.,once,TRBV13,ASSLLSSYGYT
TRBJ1-3,.,.,TRBV9,ASSVELLPGNTIY
TRBJ2-6,.,.,TRBV27,ASSPRGANVLT
TRBJ1-3,.,.,TRBV7-3,ASSLEPVSGNTIY
TRBJ1-5,.,.,TRBV3-1/TRBV3-2,ASSQAGNNQPQH
TRBJ1-2,.,.,TRBV6-5,ATCRGGGGDYT
TRBJ1-6,TRBD1,.,TRBV5-1,ASTRDRENSPLH
TRBJ2-3,.,.,TRBV11-1,ASSLAGHTDTQY
TRBJ2-1,.,.,TRBV7-2,ASSLASGVYNEQF
TRBJ2-7,.,.,TRBV11-2,ASSHARGSYEQY
TRBJ1-1,TRBD1,.,TRBV28,ASSPSGGARTEAF
TRBJ2-3,TRBD2,.,TRBV11-2,ASSLSGTSGWDTQY
TRBJ2-3,.,.,TRBV5-1,ASSPVGGGTDTQY
TRBJ1-3,.,few,TRBV15,ATSREDVAGHFFGNTIY
TRBJ2-3,.,.,TRBV18,ASSPPSGQSDTQY
TRBJ1-2,TRBD1,.,TRBV3-1/TRBV3-2,ASSQDRGGQGRVGYT
TRBJ2-3,TRBD2,.,TRBV10-3,ATGELAGAPDTQY
TRBJ2-7,.,.,TRBV5-8,ASSLGGTSAYEQY
TRBJ1-2,.,.,TRBV6-2/TRBV6-3,ASSDSPNYGYT
TRBJ1-1,TRBD1,.,TRBV3-1/TRBV3-2,ASSPLLKGQGGIAEAF
TRBJ2-1,.,.,TRBV5-1,ASSPQGINEQF